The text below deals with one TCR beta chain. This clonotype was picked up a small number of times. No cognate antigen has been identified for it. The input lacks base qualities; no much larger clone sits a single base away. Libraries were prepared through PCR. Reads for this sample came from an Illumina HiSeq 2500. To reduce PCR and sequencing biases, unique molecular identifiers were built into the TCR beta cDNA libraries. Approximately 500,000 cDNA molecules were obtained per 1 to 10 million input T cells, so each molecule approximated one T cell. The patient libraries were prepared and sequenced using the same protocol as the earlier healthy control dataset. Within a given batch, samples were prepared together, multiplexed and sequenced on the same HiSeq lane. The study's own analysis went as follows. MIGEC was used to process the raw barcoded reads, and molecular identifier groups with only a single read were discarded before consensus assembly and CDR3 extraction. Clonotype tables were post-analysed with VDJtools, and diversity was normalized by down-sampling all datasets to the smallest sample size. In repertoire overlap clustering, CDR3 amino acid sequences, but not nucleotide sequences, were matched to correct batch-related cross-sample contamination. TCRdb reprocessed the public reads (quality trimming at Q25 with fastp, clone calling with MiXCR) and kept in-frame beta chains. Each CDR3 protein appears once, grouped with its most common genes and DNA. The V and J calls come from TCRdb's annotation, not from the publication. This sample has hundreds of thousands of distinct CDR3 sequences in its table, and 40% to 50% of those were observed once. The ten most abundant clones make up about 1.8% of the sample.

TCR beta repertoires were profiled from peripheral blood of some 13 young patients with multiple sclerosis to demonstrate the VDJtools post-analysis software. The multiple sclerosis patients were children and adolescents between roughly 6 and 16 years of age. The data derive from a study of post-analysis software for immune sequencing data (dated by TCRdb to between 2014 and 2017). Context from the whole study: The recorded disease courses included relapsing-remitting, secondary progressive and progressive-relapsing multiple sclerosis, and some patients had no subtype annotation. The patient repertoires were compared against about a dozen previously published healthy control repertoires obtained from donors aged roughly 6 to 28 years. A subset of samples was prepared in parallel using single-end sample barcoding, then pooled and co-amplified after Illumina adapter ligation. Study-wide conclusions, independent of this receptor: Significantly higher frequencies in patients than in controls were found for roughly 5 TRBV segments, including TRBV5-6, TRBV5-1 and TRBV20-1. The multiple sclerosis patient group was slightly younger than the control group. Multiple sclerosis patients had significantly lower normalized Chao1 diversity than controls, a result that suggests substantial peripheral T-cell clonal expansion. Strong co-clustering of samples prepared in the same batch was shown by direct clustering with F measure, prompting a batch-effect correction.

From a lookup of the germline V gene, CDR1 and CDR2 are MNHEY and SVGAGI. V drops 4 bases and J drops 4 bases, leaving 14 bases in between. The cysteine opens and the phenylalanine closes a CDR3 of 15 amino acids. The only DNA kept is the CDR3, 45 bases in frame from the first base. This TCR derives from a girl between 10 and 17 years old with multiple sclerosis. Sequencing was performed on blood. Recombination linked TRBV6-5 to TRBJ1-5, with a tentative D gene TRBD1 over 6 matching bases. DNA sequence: TGTGCCAGCAGTTCCGTAGGACAGCTTAATCAGCCCCAGCATTTT. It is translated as CASSSVGQLNQPQHF.